The sequence of this TCR beta chain was determined in a study of response to subunit inactivated influenza vaccine. Study results and caveats: Only a handful of new T cells, the authors suggested, are recruited with each seasonal influenza vaccination.

As concerns this clonotype: Its antigen is as yet unknown.

TCRdb called the RT-PCR reads again in MiXCR, with one record for every CDR3 protein. The sample carries over 450,000 distinct CDR3 sequences, 10% to 15% recorded once. The sequencing here drew on PBMCs from blood, taken 45 days after vaccination. The TCR originated in a man over 45 who received an inactivated influenza vaccine.

The CDR3 region is CASRTGIDQPQHF. The CDR3 nucleotides read TGTGCCAGCCGAACAGGGATAGATCAGCCCCAGCATTTT. This chain links TRBV6-6 with TRBJ1-5; maybe TRBD1 (6 bases). The length of the CDR3 is 13 residues. CDR1 and CDR2 from the germline V gene are MNHNY and SVGAGI (reference sequence). V was cut by 8 bases and J by 5 bases, with 13 bases left in between.